These 29 T cell receptor beta chains share one sample of origin, sequenced in a study of tumor and adjacent non-tumor tissue in lung cancer. A modified ARM-PCR protocol with three rounds of nested PCR amplified TCRbeta. MiXCR was run by TCRdb on the multiplex PCR reads, yielding one entry per CDR3 protein. The sample includes 85,000 to 130,000 distinct CDR3 sequences, 60% to 80% of them seen just once. This sample's RNA came from whole unsorted tissue. More than 3 cm separated this lung sample from the edge of the tumor. The source material was distant non-tumor lung tissue. These receptor sequences come from a man aged 30 to 39 with non-small cell lung cancer.

This chain connects TRBV6-2 or TRBV6-3 to TRBJ2-1, with 11 nucleotides matching TRBD1. The J segment lost 1 base and the V segment lost 5 bases, leaving 13 bases of the junction unmatched. The germline gives CDR1 MNHEY, CDR2 SVGEGT. This CDR3 comprises 19 residues. CDR3 region: CASSPGTGGPGLSYNEQFF. CDR3 coding DNA: TGTGCCAGCAGTCCCGGGACAGGGGGGCCGGGACTATCCTACAATGAGCAGTTCTTC.

As regards this clonotype: This may arise from a read error, as a much more abundant clone is one base away. The CDR3 protein is CASSIREGPNGQFF. CDR3 in DNA: TGTGCCAGCAGTATACGGGAGGGCCCCAATGGGCAGTTCTTC. The gene calls are TRBV6-2 or TRBV6-3 and TRBJ2-1; 8 nucleotides line up with TRBD2. Germline values: CDR1 MNHEY, CDR2 SVGEGT. The CDR3 runs to 14 residues.

The chain recombines TRBV12-3 or TRBV12-4 with TRBJ2-5, with 10 nucleotides matching TRBD2. The CDR3 extends over 18 amino acids. With 2 bases clipped from V and 5 bases from J, the junction kept 14 bases outside the gene matches. In DNA form, the CDR3 reads TGTGCCAGCAGTTTAATCGATTTGAGCGGGAGGGCCGGGGAGACCCAGTACTTC. This translates into CASSLIDLSGRAGETQYF.

Regarding this clonotype: As the CDR3 is not closed by the conserved phenylalanine or tryptophan, this likely results from a read error. It is unclear where the CDR3 begins or ends on the DNA, so no DNA is shown, and the CDR3 is as TCRdb lists it. This sequence joins TRBV13 and TRBJ1-1; TRBD1 is taken as the D call from the table, unchecked against the DNA. Germline V lookup: CDR1 PRHDT, CDR2 FYEKMQ (reference sequence). With termini counted, the CDR3 has 13 amino acids. CDR3 protein: CASTAQESTEAFL.

This clonotype showed up many times. The chain joins TRBV6-2 or TRBV6-3 to TRBJ1-5; 7 nucleotides align to TRBD1. Germline loops: CDR1 MNHEY, CDR2 SVGEGT. The CDR3 is 15 residues long. V lost 6 bases, J lost 1 base, and 6 bases stayed unmatched. The CDR3 coding sequence is TGTGCCAGCAGGGAACGACAGGGAAGCAATCAGCCCCAGCATTTT. Amino acids: CASRERQGSNQPQHF.

Points on this clonotype: At one of its ends the junction is not consistent with the germline gene, which may arise from a read error. The chain uses TRBV11-3 and TRBJ1-5; a possible D gene is TRBD1 (5 bases). Germline V lookup: CDR1 SGHNT, CDR2 YENEEA. The length of the CDR3 is 15 residues. CDR3 residues: CASSRGEEANQPRHF. CDR3 nucleotide sequence: TGTGCCAGCAGCCGGGGGGAGGAGGCCAATCAGCCCCGGCATTTT.

A remark on this clonotype: This sequence may be a read error, since a much larger clone differs from it by one base. The chain carries TRBV7-9 and TRBJ1-5; 7 nucleotides align to TRBD1. Germline CDR1 SEHNR, CDR2 FQNEAQ (reference sequence). This CDR3 is built from 13 residues. CDR3 in amino acids: CACSLEGAQPQHF. In DNA, the CDR3 is TGTGCCTGCAGCTTAGAGGGGGCTCAGCCCCAGCATTTT.

This clonotype came up many times. This chain uses TRBV4-3 with TRBJ1-4; D gene uncertain. CDR1 and CDR2 (germline): LGHNA, YSLEER. Trimming removed 0 bases at V and 4 bases at J, with 6 bases between. The CDR3 is made up of 14 amino acids. The CDR3 loop reads CASSQERSNEKLFF. CDR3 in DNA: TGCGCCAGCAGCCAAGAGAGGAGTAATGAAAAACTGTTTTTT.

This clonotype showed up just a few times. This may come from a read error, since a much larger clone is one base off. The gene calls are TRBV20-1 and TRBJ1-5; the D is unclear. V lost 4 bases, J lost 3 bases, and 7 bases lay in between. Germline V gene sequence: CDR1 DFQATT, CDR2 SNEGSKA (reference sequence). The CDR3 is 12 amino acids. CDR3 protein: CSAIPPNQPQHF. The DNA for the CDR3 is TGCAGTGCTATACCCCCCAATCAGCCCCAGCATTTT.

This clonotype was counted ten times or more. The rearrangement uses TRBV20-1 and TRBJ2-1; D remains ambiguous. Trimming left V 5 bases short and J 10 bases short, with 18 bases between. Germline CDR1 reads DFQATT; CDR2 reads SNEGSKA (reference sequence). CDR3 length equals 13 residues. Here the CDR3 DNA reads TGCAGTGCTGGTCCCCGAGACGACTGGGAGCAGTTCTTC. Amino acid sequence: CSAGPRDDWEQFF.

The gene calls are TRBV2 and TRBJ2-3, with 8 bases aligning to TRBD1. The CDR3 is 15 amino acids. Looked up from germline, CDR1 is SNHLY and CDR2 is FYNNEI. V lost 9 bases to trimming and J lost 4 bases; unmatched junction nucleotides: 12. In nucleotides, the CDR3 is TGTGCCAGTAGACCCGGACAGGGAAGGGCAGATACGCAGTATTTT. It translates to CASRPGQGRADTQYF. The variable domain in full, with the rest retrieved from reference TRBV2 and TRBJ2-3, is EPEVTQTPSHQVTQMGQEVILRCVPISNHLYFYWYRQILGQKVEFLVSFYNNEISEKSEIFDDQFSVERPDGSNFTLKIRSTKLEDSAMYFCASRPGQGRADTQYFGPGTRLTVL.

This chain connects TRBV20-1 to TRBJ1-2; the match to TRBD1 covers 8 bases. Germline loops: CDR1 DFQATT, CDR2 SNEGSKA (reference sequence). Trimming took 0 bases from V and 6 from J; bases not matched to a gene: 9. The CDR3 has 15 residues. CDR3 region: CSARDRAGGDHGYTF. CDR3 coding DNA: TGCAGTGCTAGAGACCGGGCAGGGGGCGACCATGGCTACACCTTC.

As regards this clonotype: Mismatch with germline at one junction end may stem from a read error. The chain carries TRBV29-1 and TRBJ2-7; D may be TRBD1 or TRBD2 (5 bases each). CDR3 length: 13 residues. Germline V lookup: CDR1 SQVTM, CDR2 ANQGSEA. CDR3 region: CGVEEGSSYEQYF. DNA of the CDR3: TGCGGCGTTGAAGAGGGGAGCTCCTACGAGCAGTACTTC.

The rearrangement joins TRBV28 to TRBJ2-7, with D possibly TRBD2 on 7 matching bases. This CDR3 is built from 14 residues. V was trimmed by 7 bases and J by 7 bases, leaving 20 bases between them. CDR1 and CDR2 from the germline V gene are MDHEN and SYDVKM. CDR3 coding DNA: TGTGCCAGCACTTTCGGGGGGCGGGGGAGGGAGCAGTACTTC. This sequence encodes CASTFGGRGREQYF.

Comment on this clonotype: A much larger clone differs from this one at a single base, so this may be a read error. The chain carries TRBV12-3 or TRBV12-4 and TRBJ2-2; D is uncertain. The CDR3 is 15 amino acids. V lost 7 bases and J 0 bases, leaving 12 bases between the germline ends. The CDR3 here is CASTRNGTNTGELFF. The CDR3 DNA sequence: TGTGCCAGCACCCGGAACGGAACGAACACCGGGGAGCTGTTTTTT.

The gene calls are TRBV4-3 and TRBJ2-3; maybe TRBD2 (5 bases). Germline CDR1 LGHNA, CDR2 YSLEER. V lost 0 bases and J 4 bases, leaving 17 bases between the germline ends. CDR3 length: 17 amino acids. This CDR3 is CASSQDGSWASSDTQYF. CDR3 in DNA: TGCGCCAGCAGCCAAGACGGAAGCTGGGCTAGCTCAGATACGCAGTATTTT.

This clonotype was counted a few times. This may be a read error, as it is one base from a much larger clone. V and J are TRBV6-6 and TRBJ1-1; weak D call: TRBD1 (6 bases). CDR1 MNHNY and CDR2 SVGAGI come from the germline V gene (reference sequence). CDR3 length: 14 amino acids. The ends were cut back, 1 base at V and 7 bases at J, with 13 bases in the middle. CDR3 nucleotides: TGTGCCAGCAGTTACTTGGCAGGGGTCTTTGAAGCTTTCTTT. Its protein product is CASSYLAGVFEAFF.

As for this clonotype: At one of its ends the junction is not consistent with the germline gene, which may arise from a read error. The chain combines TRBV29-1 with TRBJ2-7; D unclear. The CDR3 sequence is 12 residues long. Germline V gene data show CDR1 as SQVTM and CDR2 as ANQGSEA. CDR3 nucleotides: TGCATCGTTGATGACGGAGTGGACGGGCAGTACTTC. Protein product: CIVDDGVDGQYF.

Ten or more counts support this clonotype. The genes are TRBV10-3 and TRBJ2-3; D not certain. The germline V gene has CDR1 ENHRY and CDR2 SYGVKD. Between the trimmed V and J ends, which lost 0 bases and 3 bases, there was a span of 10 bases. CDR3 length: 15 amino acids. DNA of the CDR3: TGTGCCATCAGTGAGTCTGTTAGTACGACAGATACGCAGTATTTT. Amino acids: CAISESVSTTDTQYF.

This sequence joins TRBV7-8 and TRBJ2-1; no clear D gene. The CDR3 has 14 amino acids. Germline CDR1 SGHVS, CDR2 FQNEAQ. Trimming took off 1 base at V and 7 bases at J, with 11 bases between the two ends. CDR3 residues: CASSLVANGNEQFF. The CDR3 bases are TGTGCCAGCAGCTTAGTGGCAAATGGGAATGAGCAGTTCTTC. Looking up the rest from reference TRBV7-8 and TRBJ2-1 gives the full variable domain: GAGVSQSPRYKVAKRGQDVALRCDPISGHVSLFWYQQALGQGPEFLTYFQNEAQLDKSGLPSDRFFAERPEGSVSTLKIQRTQQEDSAVYLCASSLVANGNEQFFGPGTRLTVL.

Concerning this clonotype itself: Possible read error: a much larger clone is one base away. In nucleotides, the CDR3 is TGTGCCAGCAGTGAAGTGAGGGCAGCGAGGGAGACCCAGTACTTC. The encoded protein is CASSEVRAARETQYF. V and J are TRBV6-1 and TRBJ2-5; weak D call: TRBD2 (5 bases). Germline CDR1 is MNHNS and CDR2 is SASEGT. Trimming pared 1 base from V and 5 bases from J, leaving 14 bases between. The CDR3 length is 15 residues.

This clonotype was observed at least ten times. V is TRBV7-9 and J is TRBJ2-7; 8 positions agree with TRBD1. The CDR3 consists of 14 residues. The germline V gene encodes CDR1 SEHNR and CDR2 FQNEAQ (reference sequence). With 5 bases clipped from V and 4 bases from J, the junction kept 7 bases outside the gene matches. The CDR3 region is CASSPRDRIYEQYF. Here the CDR3 DNA reads TGTGCCAGCAGCCCGCGGGACAGGATTTACGAGCAGTACTTC.

The rearrangement uses TRBV21-1 and TRBJ2-1; the tabulated D call, TRBD2, remains unverified against the DNA. TRBV21-1 is a listed pseudogene. The CDR3 sequence is 14 residues long. The CDR3 coding sequence is TGTGCCAGCAGCAAGGGACTAGCGGGGAATGAGCAGTTCTTC. Translating it yields CASSKGLAGNEQFF.

As for this clonotype: Sequence at one end of the junction differs from germline and may be a read error. The chain joins TRBV4-1 to TRBJ1-2, with a tentative D call TRBD1 (5 bases). This CDR3 has 15 amino acids. Germline CDR1 reads MGHRA; CDR2 reads YSYEKL. Here the CDR3 reads CVSSRLRTGPLGYTF. CDR3 DNA sequence: TGCGTCAGCAGCCGACTGAGGACGGGGCCTCTTGGCTACACCTTC.

A remark on this clonotype: At one boundary the junction diverges from the germline segment, which might be a read error. The chain has TRBV6-5 and TRBJ1-6; D not resolved. CDR3 length: 16 residues. Germline V lookup: CDR1 MNHEY, CDR2 SVGAGI. CDR3 region: CDSSYASSENNSPFHF. The DNA of the CDR3 is TGTGACAGCAGTTACGCCTCTTCCGAGAATAATTCACCATTCCACTTT.

This clonotype has just a few counts. This rearrangement joins TRBV29-1 to TRBJ2-5, with 9 bases fitting TRBD2. This CDR3 is built from 14 residues. V dropped 0 bases and J dropped 5; count of bases not matched to a gene: 4. Germline-derived CDR1 and CDR2 are SQVTM and ANQGSEA. Written as DNA, the CDR3 is TGCAGCGTTGAAGATCTAGCGGGGATGGAGACCCAGTACTTC. Encoded protein: CSVEDLAGMETQYF.

Details on this clonotype: The conserved phenylalanine or tryptophan normally closing the CDR3 is absent here, so this likely arose from a read error. The J gene is TRBJ1-4, the V gene TRBV6-5, with D maybe TRBD1 (5 bases). With 6 bases removed from V and 0 bases from J, the gap between germline ends came to 11 bases. This CDR3 spans 15 amino acids. From germline, CDR1 is MNHEY and CDR2 SVGAGI. CDR3 nucleotides: TGTGCCAGCAGCTTGACAGTCTCAACTAATGAAAAACTGTTTTCT. Protein product: CASSLTVSTNEKLFS.

Many counts were recorded for this clonotype. The CDR3 DNA sequence: TGCAGTGCTAGCGAGACGAGGAGGCGTGAAAAACTGTTTTTT. This gives the protein CSASETRRREKLFF. The chain employs TRBV20-1 and TRBJ1-4; D gene uncertain. Germline CDR1 DFQATT, CDR2 SNEGSKA (reference sequence). Trimming cost V 3 bases and J 7 bases, with 15 bases left between them. The CDR3 runs 14 residues.

In this sample, this clonotype turned up once. Germline is not matched at one junction end, which may reflect a read error. The rearrangement links TRBV20-1 to TRBJ1-1, with 8 bases matching TRBD1. Germline V CDR1 and CDR2: DFQATT, SNEGSKA (reference sequence). The CDR3 totals 11 residues. The CDR3 DNA is TGCAGACCACAGGGGGGCTCTGAAGATTTCTTT. Translation gives CRPQGGSEDFF.